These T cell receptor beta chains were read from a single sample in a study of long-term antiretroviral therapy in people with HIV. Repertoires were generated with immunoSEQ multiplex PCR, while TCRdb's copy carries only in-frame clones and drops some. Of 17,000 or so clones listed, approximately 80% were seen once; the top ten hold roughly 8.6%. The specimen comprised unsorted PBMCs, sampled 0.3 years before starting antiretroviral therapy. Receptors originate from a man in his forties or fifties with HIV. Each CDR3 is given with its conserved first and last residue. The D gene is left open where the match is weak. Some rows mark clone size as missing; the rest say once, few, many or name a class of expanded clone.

CDR3nt: TGTGCCAGCTCACGGAAAAAAGGGGAGACCCAGTACTTC; CDR3aa: CASSRKKGETQYF; v_gene: TRBV18; abundance: .; j_gene: TRBJ2-5; d_gene: .
CDR3nt: TGTGCCAGCAGCCCCCCGGGGGGGGACAAGGAAAAACTGTTTTTT; CDR3aa: CASSPPGGDKEKLFF; v_gene: TRBV9; abundance: .; j_gene: TRBJ1-4; d_gene: .
CDR3nt: TGTGCCAGCAGCGTCCCCCCTGGAAACACCATATATTTT; CDR3aa: CASSVPPGNTIYF; v_gene: TRBV9; abundance: .; j_gene: TRBJ1-3; d_gene: .
CDR3nt: TGTGCCAGCAGCTGGGGACAGGGAGGTGACCCCGGGGAGCTGTTTTTT; CDR3aa: CASSWGQGGDPGELFF; v_gene: TRBV11-3; abundance: .; j_gene: TRBJ2-2; d_gene: TRBD1
CDR3nt: TGTGCCAGTAGTATACCCCGGGACGGGACTGAAGCTTTCTTT; CDR3aa: CASSIPRDGTEAFF; v_gene: TRBV19; abundance: .; j_gene: TRBJ1-1; d_gene: .
CDR3nt: TGTGCCAGTAGACAGGGTGGGAATCAGCCCCAGCATTTT; CDR3aa: CASRQGGNQPQHF; v_gene: TRBV19; abundance: few; j_gene: TRBJ1-5; d_gene: .
CDR3nt: TGTGCCTGGAGTGTACAGGCAGGATCCTACGAGCAGTACTTC; CDR3aa: CAWSVQAGSYEQYF; v_gene: TRBV30; abundance: once; j_gene: TRBJ2-7; d_gene: .
CDR3nt: TGTGCCAGCAGCTTAGAACGGGTGCACACTGAAGCTTTCTTT; CDR3aa: CASSLERVHTEAFF; v_gene: TRBV11-2; abundance: .; j_gene: TRBJ1-1; d_gene: .
CDR3nt: TGCGCCAGCAGCTTGGCCCCTGCTACCTACGAGCAGTACTTC; CDR3aa: CASSLAPATYEQYF; v_gene: TRBV5-1; abundance: .; j_gene: TRBJ2-7; d_gene: .
CDR3nt: TGTGCCAGCAGCTGGGGGGGGACTGAAGCTTTCTTT; CDR3aa: CASSWGGTEAFF; v_gene: TRBV5-6; abundance: .; j_gene: TRBJ1-1; d_gene: .
CDR3nt: TGTGCCAGCAGCTTGTCTGGACTAGGAGGGACCGGGGAGCTGTTTTTT; CDR3aa: CASSLSGLGGTGELFF; v_gene: TRBV5-5; abundance: .; j_gene: TRBJ2-2; d_gene: TRBD2
CDR3nt: TGTGCCAGCAACCCTCAACAGGTAATGAACACTGAAGCTTTCTTT; CDR3aa: CASNPQQVMNTEAFF; v_gene: TRBV28; abundance: few; j_gene: TRBJ1-1; d_gene: .
CDR3nt: TGCAGCGCTGGGGACAGACTTAACTATGGCTACACCTTC; CDR3aa: CSAGDRLNYGYTF; v_gene: TRBV29-1; abundance: .; j_gene: TRBJ1-2; d_gene: TRBD1
CDR3nt: TGTGCCAGAAGCTTGTTAGGAACCACAGATACGCAGTATTTT; CDR3aa: CARSLLGTTDTQYF; v_gene: TRBV5-3; abundance: .; j_gene: TRBJ2-3; d_gene: .
CDR3nt: TGTGCCAGCAGCCCCCAGACAGGGGACTATGGCTACACCTTC; CDR3aa: CASSPQTGDYGYTF; v_gene: TRBV9; abundance: .; j_gene: TRBJ1-2; d_gene: TRBD1
CDR3nt: TGTGCCAGCAGATCTTCGGGGTCCGGGGATGAGCAGTTCTTC; CDR3aa: CASRSSGSGDEQFF; v_gene: TRBV28; abundance: .; j_gene: TRBJ2-1; d_gene: .
CDR3nt: TGCACGGGCTCTCGGGGCTCCTACGAGCAGTACTTC; CDR3aa: CTGSRGSYEQYF; v_gene: TRBV1; abundance: .; j_gene: TRBJ2-7; d_gene: .
CDR3nt: TGTGCCAGCAGTTCTCTAGCGGACACCGGGGAGCTGTTTTTT; CDR3aa: CASSSLADTGELFF; v_gene: TRBV6-4; abundance: .; j_gene: TRBJ2-2; d_gene: TRBD2
CDR3nt: TGTGCCAGCTCGCACGGGGTGGGCACAGATACGCAGTATTTT; CDR3aa: CASSHGVGTDTQYF; v_gene: TRBV18; abundance: once; j_gene: TRBJ2-3; d_gene: .
CDR3nt: TGTGCCAGCAGTTTTAGGAGGCTCCCGGGAGGTGAGCAGTTCTTC; CDR3aa: CASSFRRLPGGEQFF; v_gene: TRBV28; abundance: .; j_gene: TRBJ2-1; d_gene: TRBD2
CDR3nt: TGTGCCAGCAGCTTAGCTAGAACCGGGGAGCTGTTTTTT; CDR3aa: CASSLARTGELFF; v_gene: TRBV11-2; abundance: .; j_gene: TRBJ2-2; d_gene: .
CDR3nt: TGTGCCAGCAGGCCAGGGTTCGGGGAGCTGTTTTTT; CDR3aa: CASRPGFGELFF; v_gene: TRBV27; abundance: .; j_gene: TRBJ2-2; d_gene: .
CDR3nt: TGTGCCAGCAGTGATCTAGCGGGGGACACAGATACGCAGTATTTT; CDR3aa: CASSDLAGDTDTQYF; v_gene: TRBV6-4; abundance: .; j_gene: TRBJ2-3; d_gene: TRBD2
CDR3nt: TGTGCCAGTAGTATTCGGGAGGGCACAGATACGCAGTATTTT; CDR3aa: CASSIREGTDTQYF; v_gene: TRBV19; abundance: .; j_gene: TRBJ2-3; d_gene: TRBD2
CDR3nt: TGTGCCAGCAGTTTAAACGAGGCCAGCTCCTACGAGCAGTACTTC; CDR3aa: CASSLNEASSYEQYF; v_gene: TRBV28; abundance: .; j_gene: TRBJ2-7; d_gene: .
CDR3nt: TGTGCCAGCAGCTCCCACCTGAACACCGGGGAGCTGTTTTTT; CDR3aa: CASSSHLNTGELFF; v_gene: TRBV5-8; abundance: .; j_gene: TRBJ2-2; d_gene: .
CDR3nt: TGTGCCAGTAGTATAGTTGGCTACCCCGTCGGGGAGCTGTTTTTT; CDR3aa: CASSIVGYPVGELFF; v_gene: TRBV19; abundance: .; j_gene: TRBJ2-2; d_gene: .
CDR3nt: TGCAGCGTTGAAGATCGTCACAGGGGGCGGATAAACATTCAGTACTTC; CDR3aa: CSVEDRHRGRINIQYF; v_gene: TRBV29-1; abundance: .; j_gene: TRBJ2-4; d_gene: TRBD1
CDR3nt: TGTGCCATCAGTAGCTTAGCGGGACGCGACGAGCAGTACTTC; CDR3aa: CAISSLAGRDEQYF; v_gene: TRBV10-3; abundance: .; j_gene: TRBJ2-7; d_gene: TRBD2
CDR3nt: TGTGCCAGCAGCATAGCGGGGGGTTACAATGAGCAGTTCTTC; CDR3aa: CASSIAGGYNEQFF; v_gene: TRBV7-8; abundance: .; j_gene: TRBJ2-1; d_gene: TRBD2
CDR3nt: TGCGCCAGCAGCTTTTGGGGTAAAATGAACACTGAAGCTTTCTTT; CDR3aa: CASSFWGKMNTEAFF; v_gene: TRBV5-1; abundance: .; j_gene: TRBJ1-1; d_gene: .
CDR3nt: TGTGCCAGCAGTCGACTCGACAGTGAAGCTTTCTTT; CDR3aa: CASSRLDSEAFF; v_gene: TRBV9; abundance: few; j_gene: TRBJ1-1; d_gene: .
CDR3nt: TGTGCCTGGAGTTCGGGAATCTCCTACGAGCAGTACTTC; CDR3aa: CAWSSGISYEQYF; v_gene: TRBV30; abundance: .; j_gene: TRBJ2-7; d_gene: .
CDR3nt: TGCGCCAGCAGCTTGACAGCCCACATGAACACTGAAGCTTTCTTT; CDR3aa: CASSLTAHMNTEAFF; v_gene: TRBV5-1; abundance: .; j_gene: TRBJ1-1; d_gene: .
CDR3nt: TGTGCCAGCAGTTTATTCAGGACTAGCGGGAGCGGTTTCACCTACGAGCAGTACTTC; CDR3aa: CASSLFRTSGSGFTYEQYF; v_gene: TRBV27; abundance: .; j_gene: TRBJ2-7; d_gene: TRBD2
CDR3nt: TGTGCCAGCTCACCGCGACAGGGGGACACCGGGGAGCTGTTTTTT; CDR3aa: CASSPRQGDTGELFF; v_gene: TRBV18; abundance: once; j_gene: TRBJ2-2; d_gene: TRBD1
CDR3nt: TGTGCCAGTAGTATAGGTCTAGCGGGGATCAATGAGCAGTTCTTC; CDR3aa: CASSIGLAGINEQFF; v_gene: TRBV19; abundance: few; j_gene: TRBJ2-1; d_gene: TRBD2
CDR3nt: TGTGCCAGCAGCAAGGACTGGGGCAGGCCCACCTACGAGCAGTACTTC; CDR3aa: CASSKDWGRPTYEQYF; v_gene: TRBV7-6; abundance: once; j_gene: TRBJ2-7; d_gene: .
CDR3nt: TGTGCCAGCAGCTTAGTTGGTTGGCCCCTCCACTTT; CDR3aa: CASSLVGWPLHF; v_gene: TRBV7-8; abundance: .; j_gene: TRBJ1-6; d_gene: .
CDR3nt: TGTGCCAGCAGCACCGGGGACCTGCTCCAAGCTTTCTTT; CDR3aa: CASSTGDLLQAFF; v_gene: TRBV9; abundance: .; j_gene: TRBJ1-1; d_gene: .
CDR3nt: TGTGCCAGCAGCAACAGGGGACAGAGGAAAAACACAGATACGCAGTATTTT; CDR3aa: CASSNRGQRKNTDTQYF; v_gene: TRBV28; abundance: .; j_gene: TRBJ2-3; d_gene: TRBD1
CDR3nt: TGTGCCAGCAGTTACGGGGACAGGGGCCCTGGCTACACCTTC; CDR3aa: CASSYGDRGPGYTF; v_gene: TRBV6-6; abundance: few; j_gene: TRBJ1-2; d_gene: TRBD1
CDR3nt: TGCGCCAGCAGCCAAGATCTGGGGGCAGTAGAGACCCAGTACTTC; CDR3aa: CASSQDLGAVETQYF; v_gene: TRBV4-3; abundance: .; j_gene: TRBJ2-5; d_gene: .
CDR3nt: TGTGCCAGCCTCGACAGGGTAGGAGGCTACACCTTC; CDR3aa: CASLDRVGGYTF; v_gene: TRBV7-9; abundance: .; j_gene: TRBJ1-2; d_gene: TRBD1
CDR3nt: TGCGCCAGCAGCGAAGGACAAAGAACCTATGGCTACACCTTC; CDR3aa: CASSEGQRTYGYTF; v_gene: TRBV5-1; abundance: .; j_gene: TRBJ1-2; d_gene: .
CDR3nt: TGTGCCAGCAGTGGGGACTTCGGGAGCAATGAGCAGTTCTTC; CDR3aa: CASSGDFGSNEQFF; v_gene: TRBV25-1; abundance: .; j_gene: TRBJ2-1; d_gene: .
CDR3nt: TGTGCCAGCAGCTTGGGACTCCAAGAGACCCAGTACTTC; CDR3aa: CASSLGLQETQYF; v_gene: TRBV6-5; abundance: .; j_gene: TRBJ2-5; d_gene: .
CDR3nt: TGTGCCAGCAGTGAGCGCGGGAGGGCCGCGGAGACCCAGTACTTC; CDR3aa: CASSERGRAAETQYF; v_gene: TRBV2; abundance: .; j_gene: TRBJ2-5; d_gene: TRBD2
CDR3nt: TGTGCCAGCAGCTCCGACCTTACACTCGGTTGGGCTGAAGCTTTCTTT; CDR3aa: CASSSDLTLGWAEAFF; v_gene: TRBV7-9; abundance: .; j_gene: TRBJ1-1; d_gene: .
CDR3nt: TGTGCCAGCAGCACAGGGGGTTCTCGCACTGAAGCTTTCTTT; CDR3aa: CASSTGGSRTEAFF; v_gene: TRBV7-2; abundance: .; j_gene: TRBJ1-1; d_gene: TRBD1
CDR3nt: TGTGCCAGCAGCGTCGGGACCGCATCCTACGAGCAGTACTTC; CDR3aa: CASSVGTASYEQYF; v_gene: TRBV9; abundance: .; j_gene: TRBJ2-7; d_gene: .
CDR3nt: TGCGCCAGCAGCTTGCTGGCGGGGGGCGAGGAGACCCAGTACTTC; CDR3aa: CASSLLAGGEETQYF; v_gene: TRBV5-1; abundance: .; j_gene: TRBJ2-5; d_gene: TRBD2